These 10 T cell receptor beta chains originate from one sample sequenced in a study of blood T cell repertoires in COVID-19. Sequencing used immunoSEQ multiplex PCR; TCRdb keeps in-frame clones, though not all of them. This sample carries under 150,000 clones, over 60% of them seen once, and the ten largest clones take 9%. Sequences were obtained from peripheral blood. These receptors all come from a woman between 45 and 65 years old with active or convalescent COVID-19.

This clone was seen a handful of times. J is TRBJ1-5 and V is TRBV7-8; the D gene is possibly TRBD1 (5 bases). The CDR3 length is 16 residues. V lost 5 bases to trimming and J lost 1 base, with 15 bases between them. Germline lookup yields CDR1 SGHVS and CDR2 FQNEAQ. Written as DNA, the CDR3 is TGTGCCAGCAGCCATGGGAGGGGCGGAAGCAATCAGCCCCAGCATTTT. The encoded protein is CASSHGRGGSNQPQHF.

This clone has just a few counts. This sequence joins TRBV19 and TRBJ1-4, with D uncertain. There are 15 residues in the CDR3. CDR1 and CDR2 from the germline V gene are LNHDA and SQIVND (reference sequence). The V gene lost 0 bases and the J gene lost 0 bases, with 5 bases spanning the gap. CDR3 protein: CASSIDPATNEKLFF. The CDR3 DNA sequence: TGTGCCAGTAGTATAGATCCTGCAACTAATGAAAAACTGTTTTTT.

The rearrangement joins TRBV3-1 (or the pseudogene TRBV3-2) to TRBJ2-7, with 8 positions matching TRBD1. Germline-derived CDR1 and CDR2 are LGHDT and YNNKEL (reference sequence). The CDR3 spans 15 residues. J gave up 3 bases and V 2 bases, and 6 bases lay outside the gene matches. CDR3 nucleotide sequence: TGTGCCAGCAGCCAACGACAGGGGTTTGGCTACGAGCAGTACTTC. This translates into CASSQRQGFGYEQYF.

This chain links TRBV4-1 with TRBJ1-1, with D possibly being TRBD1 (5 bases). This CDR3 has 17 residues. With 1 base removed from V and 4 bases from J, the gap between germline ends came to 19 bases. The germline gives CDR1 MGHRA, CDR2 YSYEKL. The CDR3 bases are TGCGCCAGCAGCCAAGGGGGTCCAGGGTGGACGGGCACTGAAGCTTTCTTT. It codes for CASSQGGPGWTGTEAFF.

The chain uses TRBV7-2 and TRBJ1-6; 8 nucleotides agree with TRBD1. Looked up from germline, CDR1 is SGHTA and CDR2 is FQGNSA. This CDR3 has 14 amino acids. The J segment lost 10 bases and the V segment lost 5 bases, leaving 7 bases of the junction unmatched. CDR3 sequence: CASSQQGVRSPLHF. The CDR3 DNA is TGTGCCAGCAGCCAACAGGGGGTTAGATCACCCCTCCACTTT.

This chain links TRBV11-3 with TRBJ2-3; TRBD2 is a possible D gene (5 bases). This CDR3 spans 13 amino acids. V was clipped by 0 bases and J by 8 bases, with 9 bases between them. CDR1 and CDR2 (germline): SGHNT, YENEEA. The CDR3 DNA reads TGTGCCAGCAGCTTAGATCTAGAGGGTACGCAGTATTTT. This translates into CASSLDLEGTQYF.

The gene calls are TRBV19 and TRBJ1-2; 7 bases line up with TRBD1. V was clipped by 5 bases and J by 2 bases; unmatched bases: 5. In germline, CDR1 is LNHDA, CDR2 SQIVND (reference sequence). The CDR3 sequence is 14 residues long. CDR3 in DNA: TGTGCCAGTAGTCCGGGGACAGCCAACTATGGCTACACCTTC. Translation: CASSPGTANYGYTF.

The V gene is TRBV5-5, the J gene TRBJ1-4; 9 bases align to TRBD1. Per the germline V gene, CDR1 is SGHKS and CDR2 is YYEKEE (reference sequence). The junction had 13 bases not matched to a gene; V was cut back by 5 bases and J by 8 bases. CDR3 length: 16 amino acids. CDR3 amino acids: CASRPSRGTGTEKLFF. In nucleotides, the CDR3 is TGTGCCAGCAGACCCAGTCGAGGGACAGGGACAGAAAAACTGTTTTTT.

The genes are TRBV5-4 and TRBJ2-1; tentative D call: TRBD2 (6 bases). The CDR3 is made up of 16 amino acids. Germline CDR1 reads SGHNT; CDR2 reads YYREEE (reference sequence). V shed 0 bases and J shed 3 bases, with 13 bases lying between them. CDR3 protein: CASSLGGLAIYNEQFF. DNA for the CDR3: TGTGCCAGCAGCTTGGGAGGTCTAGCGATCTACAATGAGCAGTTCTTC. The full variable domain, rest sourced from reference TRBV5-4 and TRBJ2-1, is ETGVTQSPTHLIKTRGQQVTLRCSSQSGHNTVSWYQQALGQGPQFIFQYYREEENGRGNFPPRFSGLQFPNYSSELNVNALELDDSALYLCASSLGGLAIYNEQFFGPGTRLTVL.

The V call is TRBV5-5, the J call TRBJ2-7; D perhaps matches TRBD2 (6 bases). Germline loops: CDR1 SGHKS, CDR2 YYEKEE (reference sequence). This CDR3 has 12 amino acids. V was pared by 10 bases and J by 0 bases, with 11 bases between. In DNA, the CDR3 is TGTGCCTCGGGGGAGAGCTCCTACGAGCAGTACTTC. Residues: CASGESSYEQYF.